These 31 T cell receptor beta chains were all obtained from the same sample, sequenced in a study of prognosis after radiotherapy for stage I lung cancer. Amplicons of TCR beta CDR3 were generated from genomic DNA by two-round multiplex PCR. Individual primers that were specific to each TRBV and TRBJ gene served in first-round PCR. One entry per CDR3 protein results from TCRdb running MiXCR on the multiplex PCR reads. Seen here are some 35,000 distinct CDR3 sequences, nearly 35% observed once, and the top ten hold around a sixth. The sequencing here drew on PBMCs, taken before or after stereotactic body radiation therapy (not recorded which). The receptors stem from a donor aged 50 or older with non-small cell lung cancer.

The V gene is TRBV28, the J gene TRBJ2-1; D tentatively reads TRBD1 or TRBD2 (7 bases each). The length of the CDR3 is 14 residues. Germline CDR1 MDHEN, CDR2 SYDVKM. The DNA of the CDR3 is TGTGTAAGCAGAAGCGGGACAGCCTACAATGAGCAGTTCTTC. Translating it yields CVSRSGTAYNEQFF.

This rearrangement joins TRBV2 to TRBJ2-5, with D unclear. V lost 0 bases and J 9 bases, leaving 11 bases between the germline ends. Germline CDR1 reads SNHLY; CDR2 reads FYNNEI. This CDR3 contains 13 residues. The CDR3 here is CASSEAQMVSQYF. In nucleotides, the CDR3 is TGTGCCAGCAGTGAAGCGCAAATGGTCTCCCAGTACTTC.

This clonotype was seen repeatedly, ten times or more. V usage is TRBV9 and J usage is TRBJ1-2, with D perhaps TRBD1 (5 bases). Germline V gives CDR1 SGDLS, CDR2 YYNGEE. The V gene lost 6 bases and the J gene lost 1 base, with 16 bases spanning the gap. The CDR3 is made up of 15 amino acids. CDR3 sequence: CASILLGVNNYGYTF. The CDR3 DNA is TGTGCCAGCATCCTACTGGGGGTGAATAACTATGGCTACACCTTC.

This clonotype was seen ten or more times. V and J are TRBV7-2 and TRBJ2-3; TRBD1 aligns across 7 bases. Looked up from germline, CDR1 is SGHTA and CDR2 is FQGNSA. V lost 1 base to trimming and J lost 2 bases; unmatched junction nucleotides: 3. This CDR3 is 15 amino acids long. The CDR3 DNA reads TGTGCCAGCAGCTTAGGGACAGGCGCCACAGATACGCAGTATTTT. This sequence encodes CASSLGTGATDTQYF. Full variable domain (outside the CDR3, taken from reference TRBV7-2 and TRBJ2-3): GAGVSQSPSNKVTEKGKDVELRCDPISGHTALYWYRQSLGQGLEFLIYFQGNSAPDKSGLPSDRFSAERTGGSVSTLTIQRTQQEDSAVYLCASSLGTGATDTQYFGPGTRLTVL.

This clonotype was recorded at least ten times. The V call is TRBV3-1, the J call TRBJ2-5; 9 bases are shared with TRBD2. This CDR3 contains 13 residues. With V trimmed by 4 bases and J by 5 bases, 2 bases remained unmatched. Germline assignment: CDR1 LGHDT and CDR2 YNNKEL (reference sequence). CDR3 sequence: CASSPTSGETQYF. Here the CDR3 DNA reads TGTGCCAGCAGCCCGACTAGCGGCGAGACCCAGTACTTC.

On this clonotype: A much larger clone lies one base from this, so it may be a read error. The chain employs TRBV29-1 and TRBJ1-1; 11 bases fit TRBD1. CDR3 length: 16 amino acids. Germline V gene sequence: CDR1 SQVTM, CDR2 ANQGSEA. V dropped 1 base and J dropped 6; count of bases not matched to a gene: 10. The CDR3, as DNA: TGCAGCGTTGAAGGCCCGCGGTGGACAGGGGGCCCTGAAGCTTTCTTT. This gives the protein CSVEGPRWTGGPEAFF.

This clonotype was seen many times. The chain joins TRBV20-1 to TRBJ1-5; 7 bases match TRBD1. Germline V gene data show CDR1 as DFQATT and CDR2 as SNEGSKA (reference sequence). The CDR3 runs 17 residues. V lost 6 bases and J lost 0; bases outside the gene matches: 14. CDR3 bases: TGCAGTGCCGGCTCCGTCTTCGGGACAGATAGCAATCAGCCCCAGCATTTT. Residues: CSAGSVFGTDSNQPQHF.

This clonotype was found many times. The rearrangement joins TRBV7-9 to TRBJ2-7, with no clear D. CDR1 is SEHNR and CDR2 is FQNEAQ in the germline V gene (reference sequence). V lost 1 base and J 2 bases, leaving 12 bases between the germline ends. This CDR3 is built from 15 residues. Written as DNA, the CDR3 is TGTGCCAGCAGCTTAGTGGCCTGGGCACCCTACGAGCAGTACTTC. This gives the protein CASSLVAWAPYEQYF.

This rearrangement joins TRBV6-1 to TRBJ1-2, with 7 positions matching TRBD1. There are 13 residues in the CDR3. The germline V gene encodes CDR1 MNHNS and CDR2 SASEGT. V was clipped by 4 bases and J by 7 bases; unmatched bases: 6. This chain's CDR3 is CASSGDSSSGYTF. CDR3 coding DNA: TGTGCCAGCAGTGGGGACAGCTCCTCTGGCTACACCTTC.

This clonotype has ten or more counts. This chain joins TRBV2 and TRBJ1-6; D unclear. Trimming stripped 4 bases from V and 7 bases from J, with 8 bases between. Germline V CDR1 and CDR2: SNHLY, FYNNEI. The CDR3 is 13 amino acids. The CDR3 DNA is TGTGCCAGCAGTGGGACCCCGAATTCACCCCTCCACTTT. As protein: CASSGTPNSPLHF.

This clonotype was seen ten or more times. The chain employs TRBV2 and TRBJ1-2; D gene unclear. Trimming took off 3 bases at V and 6 bases at J, with 8 bases between the two ends. Germline CDR1 SNHLY, CDR2 FYNNEI. The CDR3 has 12 residues. The CDR3 is CASSELGNGYTF. The CDR3 bases are TGTGCCAGCAGTGAGCTCGGGAATGGCTACACCTTC.

Ten or more counts support this clonotype. A much larger clone lies one base from this, so it may be a read error. The V gene is TRBV6-1, the J gene TRBJ1-4; D remains unclear. CDR1 and CDR2 from the germline V gene are MNHNS and SASEGT. The CDR3 covers 16 residues. In DNA form, the CDR3 reads TGTGCCAGCAGTGAATGGGGAGGTGGTGGTAATGAAGAACTGTTTTTT. This codes for CASSEWGGGGNEELFF.

In the case of this clonotype: This sequence is one base from a far larger clone and is likely a read error. The CDR3 is CASSPTGKHYEQYF. CDR3 bases: TGTGCCAGTAGTCCGACAGGGAAACACTACGAGCAGTACTTC. The chain joins TRBV19 to TRBJ2-5; 7 nucleotides agree with TRBD1. The better agreement between TRBJ2-7 and the DNA end casts doubt on the J call. The CDR3 sequence is 14 residues long. CDR1 is LNHDA, CDR2 SQIVND, per germline (reference sequence).

The V call is TRBV30, the J call TRBJ1-4, with D tentatively TRBD1 (5 bases). The CDR3 spans 15 residues. V gave up 3 bases and J gave up 9 bases, with 20 bases separating them. Looked up from germline, CDR1 is GTSNPN and CDR2 is SVGIG (reference sequence). CDR3 in DNA: TGTGCCTGGAGGGAGAAGGGGACTATGATAAAAAAACTGTTTTTT. Translated, it gives CAWREKGTMIKKLFF.

The sample holds a few counts of this clonotype. In DNA, the CDR3 is TGTGCCAGCGAGTTCCGACGGGAGGGCCAAGAGACCCAGTACTTC. Amino acids: CASEFRREGQETQYF. The chain combines TRBV14 with TRBJ2-5; TRBD2 aligns across 8 bases. V lost 8 bases, J lost 1 base, and 9 bases stayed unmatched. The CDR3 sequence is 15 residues long. CDR1 and CDR2 (germline): SGHDN, FVKESK.

This clonotype showed up many times. The chain has TRBV18 and TRBJ2-3; the D gene is possibly TRBD2 (6 bases). The CDR3 length is 16 residues. Germline V gene sequence: CDR1 KGHSH, CDR2 LQKENI. The ends were cut back, 6 bases at V and 3 bases at J, with 19 bases in the middle. The CDR3 DNA reads TGTGCCAGCTCCAGAGGGTACGGGAGTGGAACAGATACGCAGTATTTT. Its translation is CASSRGYGSGTDTQYF.

This clonotype was recorded many times. The chain is built from TRBV19 and TRBJ1-4, with D maybe TRBD1 (5 bases). V was trimmed by 10 bases and J by 2 bases, leaving 20 bases between them. The CDR3 contains 16 residues. Germline CDR1 and CDR2: LNHDA and SQIVND (reference sequence). As DNA, the CDR3 is TGTGCCACCGGGGGTGGCAGAAGAACGACTAATGAAAAACTGTTTTTT. It encodes CATGGGRRTTNEKLFF.

Within the sample, this clonotype is medium-sized. The chain joins TRBV11-3 to TRBJ1-1; D remains ambiguous. This CDR3 comprises 13 residues. The germline V gene encodes CDR1 SGHNT and CDR2 YENEEA. The germline V and J ends were trimmed by 1 base and 1 base, with 4 bases remaining between them. The CDR3 protein is CASSLGRNTEAFF. As DNA, the CDR3 is TGTGCCAGCAGCTTAGGCAGGAACACTGAAGCTTTCTTT.

Ten or more counts support this clonotype. This chain uses TRBV5-1 with TRBJ1-1, with 9 bases lining up with TRBD1. There are 14 residues in the CDR3. Per the germline V gene, CDR1 is SGHRS and CDR2 is YFSETQ. J lost 4 bases, V lost 4 bases, and 5 bases had no gene match. The CDR3 DNA reads TGCGCCAGCAGCAAACAGGGACAGGGCACTGAAGCTTTCTTT. Protein product: CASSKQGQGTEAFF. Combining the CDR3 with reference TRBV5-1 and TRBJ1-1 gives the whole variable domain KAGVTQTPRYLIKTRGQQVTLSCSPISGHRSVSWYQQTPGQGLQFLFEYFSETQRNKGNFPGRFSGRQFSNSRSEMNVSTLELGDSALYLCASSKQGQGTEAFFGQGTRLTVV.

The rearrangement uses TRBV12-3 or TRBV12-4 and TRBJ1-2; D might be TRBD1 (5 bases). The CDR3 extends over 13 amino acids. The V end lost 3 bases, the J end lost 8 bases, and 13 bases lay between the germline ends. This chain's CDR3 is CASSFSGPGGYTF. CDR3 in DNA: TGTGCCAGCAGTTTTTCAGGGCCCGGCGGCTACACCTTC.

This clonotype was counted ten times or more. The V and J genes are TRBV24-1 and TRBJ1-5; TRBD1 matches 9 bases. Trimming cost V 10 bases and J 4 bases; bases outside gene matches: 10. The CDR3 loop spans 15 amino acids. Germline lookup yields CDR1 KGHDR and CDR2 SFDVKD. In nucleotides, the CDR3 is TGTGCCACACCCCGGGACAGGGAAGATAATCAGCCCCAGCATTTT. Protein sequence: CATPRDREDNQPQHF.

The J gene is TRBJ2-2, the V gene TRBV18; maybe TRBD1 (5 bases). The CDR3 extends over 13 amino acids. Germline V gene lookup returns CDR1 KGHSH and CDR2 LQKENI. Trimming took off 6 bases at V and 5 bases at J, with 10 bases between the two ends. Written as DNA, the CDR3 is TGTGCCAGCTCGCCAGGGATGACCGGGGAGCTGTTTTTT. The encoded protein is CASSPGMTGELFF.

In its sample, this clonotype was seen many times. The V call is TRBV29-1, the J call TRBJ2-2, with TRBD1 as a possible D gene (6 bases). The CDR3 loop spans 14 amino acids. Looked up from germline, CDR1 is SQVTM and CDR2 is ANQGSEA. With 4 bases removed from V and 2 bases from J, the gap between germline ends came to 11 bases. CDR3: CSVGGTSNTGELFF. The CDR3 DNA sequence: TGCAGCGTTGGGGGGACAAGTAACACCGGGGAGCTGTTTTTT.

This chain joins TRBV11-2 and TRBJ1-2; D might be TRBD1 (5 bases). The CDR3 is made up of 12 amino acids. Trimming removed 5 bases from V and 4 bases from J, with 8 bases in between. From germline, CDR1 is SGHAT and CDR2 FQNNGV. The CDR3 loop is CASSADSYGYTF. CDR3 bases: TGTGCCAGCAGCGCAGACAGCTATGGCTACACCTTC.

This clonotype was recorded many times. The chain links TRBV6-5 to TRBJ1-4; perhaps TRBD1 as D (5 bases). V was cut by 0 bases and J by 4 bases, with 9 bases left in between. The CDR3 loop spans 15 amino acids. Germline V gene data show CDR1 as MNHEY and CDR2 as SVGAGI. The CDR3 reads CASSYSAGNNEKLFF. The CDR3 DNA reads TGTGCCAGCAGTTACTCGGCAGGGAATAATGAAAAACTGTTTTTT.

The sample holds many counts of this clonotype. This sequence joins TRBV19 and TRBJ1-6; D is possibly TRBD1 (6 bases). V dropped 3 bases and J dropped 3 bases, with 12 bases sitting between them. Germline CDR1 and CDR2: LNHDA and SQIVND (reference sequence). The length of the CDR3 is 16 residues. The CDR3 DNA follows: TGTGCCAGTAGTATGGGGGGCCTAGTCTATAATTCACCCCTCCACTTT. Its protein is CASSMGGLVYNSPLHF.

Remarks on this clonotype: This sequence may be a read error, since a much larger clone differs from it by one base. The CDR3 bases are TGTGCCAGCAGCCCCGAGGGGAACAATCAGCCCCAGCATTTT. It yields the protein CASSPEGNNQPQHF. The chain has TRBV3-1 and TRBJ1-5; D may be TRBD1 (5 bases). Per the germline V gene, CDR1 is LGHDT and CDR2 is YNNKEL (reference sequence). V was pared by 4 bases and J by 3 bases, with 10 bases between. The CDR3 totals 14 residues. Together with reference TRBV3-1 and TRBJ1-5, the CDR3 gives the full variable domain: DTAVSQTPKYLVTQMGNDKSIKCEQNLGHDTMYWYKQDSKKFLKIMFSYNNKELIINETVPNRFSPKSPDKAHLNLHINSLELGDSAVYFCASSPEGNNQPQHFGDGTRLSIL.

This clonotype was counted ten times or more. The chain joins TRBV9 to TRBJ1-1; D gene ambiguous. Per germline, CDR1 SGDLS and CDR2 YYNGEE. The CDR3 totals 14 residues. V was pared by 2 bases and J by 4 bases, with 12 bases between. CDR3 amino acids: CASSVGPEGTEAFF. In DNA, the CDR3 is TGTGCCAGCAGCGTCGGGCCCGAGGGCACTGAAGCTTTCTTT.

This clonotype was seen many times. The V and J genes are TRBV3-1 and TRBJ2-3; a weak D match, TRBD2 (5 bases). The CDR3 loop spans 13 amino acids. Germline loops: CDR1 LGHDT, CDR2 YNNKEL (reference sequence). V shed 6 bases and J shed 2 bases, with 9 bases lying between them. The CDR3 nucleotides read TGTGCCAGCAGAGACTATCTCACAGATACGCAGTATTTT. Translating it yields CASRDYLTDTQYF.

This clonotype has a handful of counts. A much larger clone differs from this one at a single base, so this may be a read error. The genes are TRBV5-4 and TRBJ2-7; D ambiguous. The CDR3 length is 14 residues. Germline loops: CDR1 SGHNT, CDR2 YYREEE (reference sequence). The V end was cut by 3 bases, the J end by 7 bases, with 17 bases between. CDR3 nucleotides: TGTGCCAGCAGCTCCTTCAGTGTCCCGAGGGAGCAGTACTTC. It encodes CASSSFSVPREQYF.

This clonotype was recorded a few times. A much more abundant neighbour one base away suggests this may be a read error. The chain joins TRBV20-1 to TRBJ1-5, with D unresolved. Germline lookup yields CDR1 DFQATT and CDR2 SNEGSKA (reference sequence). The V and J ends lost 3 bases and 5 bases respectively, with 14 bases between them. The CDR3 has 14 residues. The CDR3 spells CSASSWGEDQPQHF. CDR3 DNA sequence: TGCAGTGCTAGTTCCTGGGGTGAGGATCAGCCCCAGCATTTT.